This T cell receptor beta chain was found in a study of cytomegalovirus exposure and HLA in healthy donors. Germline loops: CDR1 LNHDA, CDR2 SQIVND (reference sequence). The CDR3 length is 15 residues. V gave up 3 bases and J gave up 4 bases; unmatched junction bases: 2. Study results and limitations: According to the study, roughly 160 TCR beta chains were cytomegalovirus-associated.

The assay was immunoSEQ multiplex PCR, and TCRdb's table has in-frame clones only and misses some. The table includes under 150,000 clones, roughly nine tenths detected once. Turning to this clone: The antigen is unknown.

The sequence derives from a man between 18 and 35 years old in good health and CMV-seronegative. The genes are TRBV19 and TRBJ2-2, with 10 bases lining up with TRBD1. Sequencing was carried out using PBMCs. The CDR3, as DNA: TGTGCCAGTAGTATCGGGGACAGGGGCACCGGGGAGCTGTTTTTT. Translating gives CASSIGDRGTGELFF.